Sequencing of this TCR beta chain was carried out in a study of shared clonotypes between healthy human individuals. Study summary: The plates for each donor numbered three CD4 naive, three CD4 memory, two CD8 naive and one CD8 memory.

With V trimmed by 4 bases and J by 3 bases, 3 bases remained unmatched. Germline lookup yields CDR1 LNHDA and CDR2 SQIVND (reference sequence). The CDR3 spans 13 residues. The table lists this clone with a few counts. Its cognate antigen is unknown. Other DNA variants within this sample encode the same CDR3. Every subset had its genomic DNA shared out evenly among several immunoSEQ plates. Clones were read by immunoSEQ multiplex PCR, and TCRdb kept only the in-frame ones, dropping some. This table has millions of clones, around 93% appearing once. CD45RO-negative, CCR7-positively selected cells formed the naive CD8 fraction, excluding terminally differentiated effector memory CD45RA+ cells. Study-level results: The sole specimen, blood, was sampled, and tissue repertoires likely differ. Compared with memory subsets, naive subsets generally had larger estimated richness.

This TCR came from a man younger than 30 in good health. Some clones in this sample may be carry-over from other donors' samples. Sequenced material: naive CD8+ T cells from PBMCs. The V gene is TRBV19, the J gene TRBJ2-7, with 7 positions matching TRBD1. The CDR3 DNA reads as TGTGCCAGTAGTACCCGGACAGGCTACGAGCAGTACTTC. It translates to CASSTRTGYEQYF. The full variable domain, its missing parts supplied by reference TRBV19 and TRBJ2-7, is DGGITQSPKYLFRKEGQNVTLSCEQNLNHDAMYWYRQDPGQGLRLIYYSQIVNDFQKGDIAEGYSVSREKKESFPLTVTSAQKNPTAFYLCASSTRTGYEQYFGPGTRLTVT.